This T cell receptor beta chain is from a study of PD-L1 blockade in urothelial cancer. The germline CDR1 and CDR2 sequences are SGHTA and FQGNSA. Trimming took 6 bases from V and 4 from J; bases not matched to a gene: 5. This CDR3 region has 13 residues. TCRdb's table, derived via immunoSEQ multiplex PCR, lists solely in-frame clones and lacks some. The repertoire consists of tens of thousands of clones, with around 85% occurring once and the leading ten covering approximately 14%. This sample's time point: pretreatment peripheral blood. This sequence originates from a woman aged 60-75 years with urothelial cancer. The V and J genes are TRBV7-2 and TRBJ2-5, with 7 bases that match TRBD1. The sample was PBMCs, taken around atezolizumab (anti-PD-L1) treatment. The CDR3 coding sequence is TGTGCCAGCAGACGGACAGGCTCAGAGACCCAGTACTTC. Residues: CASRRTGSETQYF. The complete variable domain, with remaining parts taken from reference TRBV7-2 and TRBJ2-5, reads GAGVSQSPSNKVTEKGKDVELRCDPISGHTALYWYRQSLGQGLEFLIYFQGNSAPDKSGLPSDRFSAERTGGSVSTLTIQRTQQEDSAVYLCASRRTGSETQYFGPGTRLLVL.